A selection of T cell receptor beta chains follows, all from one sample in a study of blood T cell repertoires in COVID-19. TCRdb's copy holds only in-frame clones and misses some; the assay was immunoSEQ multiplex PCR. The repertoire has about 180,000 clones, approximately 85% of them found once; the top ten carry approximately 10%. The sequenced sample was peripheral blood. These receptor sequences come from a human donor with active or convalescent COVID-19. The donor label of this sample is uncertain. Both conserved end residues are trimmed from each CDR3.

cdr3_aa: ASSYSITGNQPQH; v_call: TRBV6-5; j_call: TRBJ1-5
cdr3_aa: ASSRRDLGYNEQF; v_call: TRBV5-1; j_call: TRBJ2-1
cdr3_aa: ASSLQGSTSTDTQY; v_call: TRBV7-2; j_call: TRBJ2-3
cdr3_aa: ATSRGGRNEQF; v_call: TRBV25-1; j_call: TRBJ2-1
cdr3_aa: ASSPPVGTGGYEQY; v_call: TRBV18; j_call: TRBJ2-7
cdr3_aa: ASSSPTGGRPSYNEQF; v_call: TRBV7-8; j_call: TRBJ2-1
cdr3_aa: ASSLWPRGEKNTIY; v_call: TRBV5-6; j_call: TRBJ1-3
cdr3_aa: AISEPGQRASGANVLT; v_call: TRBV10-3; j_call: TRBJ2-6
cdr3_aa: ASSKGLAGYNEQF; v_call: TRBV5-1; j_call: TRBJ2-1
cdr3_aa: ASSPPGGPNTQY; v_call: TRBV18; j_call: TRBJ2-3
cdr3_aa: ASSPLRTSGGLWEQY; v_call: TRBV18; j_call: TRBJ2-7
cdr3_aa: ASSLVPETQY; v_call: TRBV7-9; j_call: TRBJ2-5
cdr3_aa: ASSQWRGRAVEQF; v_call: TRBV3-1/TRBV3-2; j_call: TRBJ2-1
cdr3_aa: ASSPGDRGLRTEAF; v_call: TRBV18; j_call: TRBJ1-1
cdr3_aa: ASSLVAAPGLAAVTGELF; v_call: TRBV5-4; j_call: TRBJ2-2
cdr3_aa: ASQTGSYGYT; v_call: TRBV25-1; j_call: TRBJ1-2
cdr3_aa: SASGDRGLLETQY; v_call: TRBV20-1; j_call: TRBJ2-5
cdr3_aa: ASSQRTGSSGNTIY; v_call: TRBV14; j_call: TRBJ1-3
cdr3_aa: ASSKAQVGTGVGEQY; v_call: TRBV11-2; j_call: TRBJ2-7
cdr3_aa: ASRVSGANVLT; v_call: TRBV7-3; j_call: TRBJ2-6
cdr3_aa: ASYQGAGTDTQY; v_call: TRBV28; j_call: TRBJ2-3
cdr3_aa: ASSASSGYEQY; v_call: TRBV3-1/TRBV3-2; j_call: TRBJ2-7
cdr3_aa: ASSPPPRGTDTQY; v_call: TRBV18; j_call: TRBJ2-3
cdr3_aa: ASSWRTGGYEQY; v_call: TRBV5-6; j_call: TRBJ2-7
cdr3_aa: ASSSGTGSETQY; v_call: TRBV6-2/TRBV6-3; j_call: TRBJ2-5
cdr3_aa: ASSQVGGAGGYEQY; v_call: TRBV4-1; j_call: TRBJ2-7
cdr3_aa: AISGGGVGTDTQY; v_call: TRBV10-3; j_call: TRBJ2-3
cdr3_aa: ASSLNINYGYT; v_call: TRBV27; j_call: TRBJ1-2
cdr3_aa: ASSILPTGGWETQY; v_call: TRBV19; j_call: TRBJ2-5
cdr3_aa: SASEDYRDEQF; v_call: TRBV20-1; j_call: TRBJ2-1
cdr3_aa: ASSWDRAGEQY; v_call: TRBV5-1; j_call: TRBJ2-7
cdr3_aa: ASSLGRRTEAF; v_call: TRBV12-3/TRBV12-4; j_call: TRBJ1-1
cdr3_aa: ASSELLDPYEQY; v_call: TRBV6-1; j_call: TRBJ2-7
cdr3_aa: ASSFGLAGANEQF; v_call: TRBV5-4; j_call: TRBJ2-1
cdr3_aa: ASSPEGLGEGGYNEQF; v_call: TRBV5-5; j_call: TRBJ2-1
cdr3_aa: ATSRASTGELF; v_call: TRBV15; j_call: TRBJ2-2
cdr3_aa: ASSESSTDTQY; v_call: TRBV19; j_call: TRBJ2-3
cdr3_aa: ASSFASGRARYAGELF; v_call: TRBV13; j_call: TRBJ2-2
cdr3_aa: ASSFGLAGVTGELF; v_call: TRBV6-5; j_call: TRBJ2-2
cdr3_aa: ASSQYRQGAGWSNSPLH; v_call: TRBV4-1; j_call: TRBJ1-6
cdr3_aa: ASSTRGGNSEQY; v_call: TRBV28; j_call: TRBJ2-7
cdr3_aa: ASSAFAGDEQY; v_call: TRBV25-1; j_call: TRBJ2-7
cdr3_aa: ASSRPRGQGATGAITNYGYT; v_call: TRBV3-1/TRBV3-2; j_call: TRBJ1-2
cdr3_aa: ASSLTSGASYNEQF; v_call: TRBV5-1; j_call: TRBJ2-1
cdr3_aa: ASSQRQGSTEAF; v_call: TRBV7-2; j_call: TRBJ1-1
cdr3_aa: ASSPGEYYNYGYT; v_call: TRBV11-2; j_call: TRBJ1-2
cdr3_aa: ASSQEGRENRDTEAF; v_call: TRBV14; j_call: TRBJ1-1
cdr3_aa: SVLLQGPGETQY; v_call: TRBV29-1; j_call: TRBJ2-5
cdr3_aa: ASSMGDTSYEQY; v_call: TRBV19; j_call: TRBJ2-7
cdr3_aa: ASSVGLSTEAF; v_call: TRBV9; j_call: TRBJ1-1
cdr3_aa: ASSQVSGNTEAF; v_call: TRBV4-3; j_call: TRBJ1-1
cdr3_aa: ASSQSLRAF; v_call: TRBV11-1; j_call: TRBJ1-1
cdr3_aa: ASSIDRGQDTQY; v_call: TRBV19; j_call: TRBJ2-3